This T cell receptor (beta chain) was captured in a study of cytomegalovirus exposure and HLA in healthy donors. The PCR was carried out with 60 Vbeta primers and 13 Jbeta primers. Only in-frame clones appear in the TCRdb table, and some are missing; sequencing was by immunoSEQ multiplex PCR. The table has nearly 100,000 clones, approximately 76% seen once. CDR1 is SEHNR, CDR2 FQNEAQ, per germline (reference sequence). CDR3 length: 18 amino acids. J was trimmed by 7 bases and V by 2 bases; bases with no gene match: 10. Study outcomes and limitations: Across all donors, roughly uniform sequencing depth was an assumption of the presence/absence analyses. Reportedly, cytomegalovirus status was diagnosed with high sensitivity and specificity.

A note on this clone: Its antigen is unidentified.

This sequence originates from a woman aged 55-69 years in good health and CMV-seropositive. The chain employs TRBV7-9 and TRBJ2-1; TRBD2 agrees at 14 bases. The material sequenced was PBMCs. CDR3 loop: CASSLPTRLAGGRNEQFF. CDR3 in DNA: TGTGCCAGCAGCTTACCAACCCGACTAGCGGGAGGGAGGAATGAGCAGTTCTTC.